Each of the 10 T cell receptor beta chains below was sequenced from the same sample in a study of response to subunit inactivated influenza vaccine. TCRdb re-derived calls from the RT-PCR reads in MiXCR, one entry per CDR3 protein. The sample has around 580,000 distinct CDR3 sequences, approximately 15% seen once. Here the sequenced sample was PBMCs from blood, taken roughly 12 days after vaccination. These receptors all come from a man aged 50 to 60 who received an inactivated influenza vaccine.

This clonotype was recorded at least ten times. The chain couples TRBV20-1 to TRBJ2-1; 7 nucleotides align to TRBD1. This CDR3 region has 14 residues. From germline, CDR1 is DFQATT and CDR2 SNEGSKA (reference sequence). V shed 2 bases, J shed 6 bases, and the junction held 7 bases outside the gene matches. The CDR3 coding sequence is TGCAGTGCTAGACCAGGACAGGTGGTCAATGAGCAGTTCTTC. As protein: CSARPGQVVNEQFF.

This chain uses TRBV15 with TRBJ2-5; 14 bases map to TRBD2. The V gene end was trimmed by 9 bases and the J gene end by 3 bases; junction bases not matched to a gene: 6. Germline assignment: CDR1 LNHNV and CDR2 YYDKDF (reference sequence). The CDR3 length is 15 residues. Written as DNA, the CDR3 is TGTGCCACTCACTCGGGACTAGCGGGGGAAGAGACCCAGTACTTC. Encoded protein: CATHSGLAGEETQYF.

The chain links TRBV4-3 to TRBJ2-2; possible D gene TRBD2, 6 bases. V was clipped by 6 bases and J by 0 bases, with 11 bases between them. The CDR3 runs to 15 residues. Germline V CDR1 and CDR2: LGHNA, YSLEER. The CDR3 region has the DNA TGCGCCAGCAGAGGAGGACTAACGAACACCGGGGAGCTGTTTTTT. Translated, it gives CASRGGLTNTGELFF.

This clonotype was recorded a few times. This chain links TRBV10-3 with TRBJ2-2; 10 bases agree with TRBD2. Germline V gene lookup returns CDR1 ENHRY and CDR2 SYGVKD. The V gene end was trimmed by 5 bases and the J gene end by 0 bases; junction bases not matched to a gene: 3. This CDR3 has 16 amino acids. CDR3 sequence: CAISTSGASNTGELFF. The CDR3 DNA reads as TGTGCCATCAGTACTAGCGGGGCGTCGAACACCGGGGAGCTGTTTTTT.

A few counts support this clonotype. The chain carries TRBV7-8 and TRBJ2-1; TRBD2 agrees at 12 bases. This CDR3 is 15 amino acids long. J was trimmed by 10 bases and V by 6 bases; bases with no gene match: 10. Germline lookup yields CDR1 SGHVS and CDR2 FQNEAQ. CDR3 bases: TGTGCCAGCAGTTCGGTCGGACTAGCGGGACAAGAGCAGTTCTTC. Amino acid sequence: CASSSVGLAGQEQFF. Drawing the rest from reference TRBV7-8 and TRBJ2-1, the complete variable domain is GAGVSQSPRYKVAKRGQDVALRCDPISGHVSLFWYQQALGQGPEFLTYFQNEAQLDKSGLPSDRFFAERPEGSVSTLKIQRTQQEDSAVYLCASSSVGLAGQEQFFGPGTRLTVL.

The V and J genes are TRBV10-2 and TRBJ2-5; 7 bases fit TRBD1. Germline V CDR1 and CDR2: WSHSY, SAAADI. CDR3 length: 13 residues. Germline trimming cut 3 bases from V and 3 bases from J; bases unmatched to any gene: 1. CDR3 in amino acids: CASSEQGKETQYF. The DNA for the CDR3 is TGCGCCAGCAGTGAACAGGGGAAAGAGACCCAGTACTTC.

The table lists this clonotype with a few counts. J is TRBJ2-1 and V is TRBV11-1; weak D call: TRBD1 (6 bases). V lost 2 bases, J lost 2 bases, and 19 bases lay in between. CDR3 length equals 18 residues. CDR1 and CDR2 from the germline V gene are SGHAT and FQDESV (reference sequence). CDR3 DNA: TGTGCCAGCAGCTTATTGGGGGCCGGGGCAGGGGCCTACAATGAGCAGTTCTTC. This sequence encodes CASSLLGAGAGAYNEQFF.

This clonotype was seen only a few times. The chain uses TRBV6-5 and TRBJ2-1, with 8 nucleotides matching TRBD1. The CDR3 has 17 amino acids. The germline CDR1 and CDR2 sequences are MNHEY and SVGAGI. With 4 bases clipped from V and 2 bases from J, the junction kept 10 bases outside the gene matches. In DNA, the CDR3 is TGTGCCAGCAGTTCCCTCCGACAGGGGTTCACCTACAATGAGCAGTTCTTC. Its protein is CASSSLRQGFTYNEQFF.

V gene TRBV6-1 combines with J gene TRBJ1-2; weak D call: TRBD1 (6 bases). The germline gives CDR1 MNHNS, CDR2 SASEGT. V lost 2 bases and J 5 bases, leaving 12 bases between the germline ends. The CDR3 runs to 14 residues. The DNA for the CDR3 is TGTGCCAGCAGTGAAACTACAGGGAGGTATGGCTACACCTTC. This translates into CASSETTGRYGYTF.

This clonotype has just a few counts. This chain joins TRBV12-3 or TRBV12-4 and TRBJ2-3, with D perhaps TRBD2 (6 bases). This CDR3 is built from 13 residues. Trimming shortened V by 7 bases and J by 6 bases, and 14 bases separated the two germline ends. CDR3 sequence (DNA): TGTGCCAGCAAAATCACGGGGGAGGATACGCAGTATTTT. Translated, it gives CASKITGEDTQYF.